One and the same sample provided the 27 T cell receptor beta chains below, sequenced in a study of T-cell reconstitution after alpha-beta-depleted transplantation in children. Unique molecular identifiers featured in how the TCRbeta library was prepared. From the PCR reads, TCRdb called clonotypes with MiXCR, one entry per CDR3 protein. The table has 490,000 or so distinct CDR3 sequences, 12% seen once. Sequenced material: PBMCs from the stem cell graft donor, taken from the stem cell graft. These receptors were obtained from a human donor who donated a stem cell graft to a child with combined immunodeficiency.

The rearrangement uses TRBV7-4 and TRBJ2-1; weak D call: TRBD2 (5 bases). This CDR3 has 15 amino acids. Germline-derived CDR1 and CDR2 are SGHVT and SQSDAQ. Trimming took off 0 bases at V and 7 bases at J, with 13 bases between the two ends. CDR3 nucleotide sequence: TGTGCCAGCAGCTTAGCTGACTATCTTAGGAATGAGCAGTTCTTC. Protein product: CASSLADYLRNEQFF.

This chain uses TRBV10-1 with TRBJ2-1, with D perhaps being TRBD1 or TRBD2 (5 bases each). With 6 bases removed from V and 6 bases from J, the gap between germline ends came to 15 bases. The germline CDR1 and CDR2 sequences are WNHNN and SYGVQD (reference sequence). CDR3 size: 14 residues. CDR3 residues: CASRQFGAVNEQFF. The CDR3 region has the DNA TGCGCCAGCAGACAGTTCGGGGCCGTCAATGAGCAGTTCTTC.

This sequence joins TRBV30 and TRBJ2-3; 8 nucleotides align to TRBD2. This CDR3 has 16 residues. The germline CDR1 and CDR2 sequences are GTSNPN and SVGIG (reference sequence). V was pared by 0 bases and J by 2 bases, with 7 bases of the junction left unmatched. CDR3 in amino acids: CAWSVLAVPSTDTQYF. The CDR3 nucleotides are TGTGCCTGGAGTGTACTAGCGGTCCCATCCACAGATACGCAGTATTTT.

This clonotype was seen at least ten times. The rearrangement joins TRBV6-5 to TRBJ2-2; D uncertain. The CDR3 has 13 residues. CDR1 and CDR2 from the germline V gene are MNHEY and SVGAGI. V shed 5 bases and J shed 10 bases, with 14 bases lying between them. The CDR3 loop is CASSRHSQVELFF. CDR3 nucleotide sequence: TGTGCCAGCAGTAGGCACAGTCAAGTGGAGCTGTTTTTT.

The V gene is TRBV6-1, the J gene TRBJ2-7; D is uncertain. The V end was cut by 1 base, the J end by 0 bases, with 7 bases between. This CDR3 region has 14 residues. Germline CDR1 and CDR2: MNHNS and SASEGT. The CDR3: CASSEVGHSYEQYF. CDR3 coding DNA: TGTGCCAGCAGTGAAGTAGGCCACTCCTACGAGCAGTACTTC.

This clonotype was picked up a small number of times. The chain combines TRBV5-1 with TRBJ2-1, with D possibly matching TRBD2 (5 bases). Per germline, CDR1 SGHRS and CDR2 YFSETQ. The CDR3 is 15 amino acids. Trimming left V 0 bases short and J 2 bases short, with 9 bases between. The CDR3, as DNA: TGCGCCAGCAGCTTGGACCCAGCGGCCTACAATGAGCAGTTCTTC. Its protein product is CASSLDPAAYNEQFF.

This clonotype was seen repeatedly, ten times or more. The genes are TRBV20-1 and TRBJ2-7; 8 bases fit TRBD2. CDR1 is DFQATT and CDR2 is SNEGSKA in the germline V gene (reference sequence). The CDR3 runs to 13 residues. V trimming: 4 bases; J trimming: 2 bases; junction bases outside the gene matches: 4. The CDR3 DNA reads TGCAGTGCTACCGGACTAGCCGCCTACGAGCAGTACTTC. Translating gives CSATGLAAYEQYF.

The gene calls are TRBV24-1 and TRBJ2-1; either TRBD1 or TRBD2 may supply D (5 bases each). Trimming took 2 bases from V and 6 from J, leaving 13 bases between them. Germline V gene data show CDR1 as KGHDR and CDR2 as SFDVKD. This CDR3 region has 15 residues. The CDR3 sequence is CATSDYRDPSNEQFF. Written as DNA, the CDR3 is TGTGCCACCAGTGATTATCGGGACCCCTCCAATGAGCAGTTCTTC.

This clonotype was counted between two and nine times. J is TRBJ1-2 and V is TRBV28, with 7 bases identical to TRBD1. The CDR3 has 16 amino acids. CDR1 and CDR2 (germline): MDHEN, SYDVKM. J lost 8 bases, V lost 0 bases, and 12 bases had no gene match. The CDR3 sequence is CASSLWRYKGARGYTF. The CDR3, as DNA: TGTGCCAGCAGTTTATGGAGGTATAAGGGGGCGAGAGGCTACACCTTC.

The chain combines TRBV20-1 with TRBJ2-3, with D possibly being TRBD1 (6 bases). Germline V gene sequence: CDR1 DFQATT, CDR2 SNEGSKA (reference sequence). Trimming took off 1 base at V and 8 bases at J, with 19 bases between the two ends. The CDR3 spans 15 residues. The CDR3 nucleotides are TGCAGTGCTAGAGTTACAGGGCGGGTCTACGGTACGCAGTATTTT. Its protein is CSARVTGRVYGTQYF.

This clonotype appeared a few times. The V and J genes are TRBV11-2 and TRBJ2-1; 15 bases line up with TRBD2. With 4 bases clipped from V and 12 bases from J, the junction kept 7 bases outside the gene matches. This CDR3 has 15 amino acids. Germline CDR1 SGHAT, CDR2 FQNNGV. The CDR3 here is CASSYRGTSGGWQFF. In DNA, the CDR3 is TGTGCCAGCAGCTACCGTGGGACTAGCGGGGGGTGGCAGTTCTTC.

The gene calls are TRBV5-8 and TRBJ1-5, with no clear D. The length of the CDR3 is 13 residues. The ends were cut back, 0 bases at V and 2 bases at J, with 3 bases in the middle. The germline V gene encodes CDR1 SGHTS and CDR2 YDEGEE. CDR3 bases: TGTGCCAGCAGCTTGGTTCGCAATCAGCCCCAGCATTTT. Translated, it gives CASSLVRNQPQHF.

The J gene is TRBJ1-6, the V gene TRBV12-3 or TRBV12-4; D possibly corresponds to TRBD1 (6 bases). This CDR3 comprises 17 residues. The V and J ends lost 4 bases and 0 bases respectively, with 13 bases between them. In DNA form, the CDR3 reads TGTGCCAGCAGTTCCGAGACAGGCGGCTCCTATAATTCACCCCTCCACTTT. Translating it yields CASSSETGGSYNSPLHF.

J is TRBJ1-2 and V is TRBV3-1; 9 bases match TRBD1. The CDR3 runs 13 residues. The V segment lost 7 bases and the J segment 5 bases; nucleotides outside the gene matches: 5. The germline V gene has CDR1 LGHDT and CDR2 YNNKEL (reference sequence). The CDR3 DNA follows: TGTGCCAGCACCTTACAGGGGGCTTATGGCTACACCTTC. This translates into CASTLQGAYGYTF.

In this sample, this clonotype turned up many times. This chain connects TRBV29-1 to TRBJ2-1; 7 nucleotides align to TRBD2. CDR1 and CDR2 (germline): SQVTM, ANQGSEA. The J segment lost 0 bases and the V segment lost 7 bases, leaving 3 bases of the junction unmatched. This CDR3 spans 13 amino acids. CDR3 region: CSARGGSYNEQFF. The CDR3 coding sequence is TGCAGCGCTCGCGGGGGCTCCTACAATGAGCAGTTCTTC.

The sample holds many counts of this clonotype. The chain combines TRBV11-2 with TRBJ2-1; D gene uncertain. V shed 1 base and J shed 5 bases, with 12 bases lying between them. The CDR3 is made up of 15 amino acids. CDR1 and CDR2 (germline): SGHAT, FQNNGV. The chain's CDR3 is CASSLGVGRDNEQFF. DNA for the CDR3: TGTGCCAGCAGCTTAGGGGTGGGTAGGGACAATGAGCAGTTCTTC. Full variable domain (remainder filled in from reference TRBV11-2 and TRBJ2-1): EAGVAQSPRYKIIEKRQSVAFWCNPISGHATLYWYQQILGQGPKLLIQFQNNGVVDDSQLPKDRFSAERLKGVDSTLKIQPAKLEDSAVYLCASSLGVGRDNEQFFGPGTRLTVL.

This clonotype came up many times. This chain joins TRBV12-3 or TRBV12-4 and TRBJ2-5, with 7 bases lining up with TRBD2. CDR3 length equals 17 residues. Trimming cost V 2 bases and J 2 bases; bases outside gene matches: 11. The CDR3 sequence is CASSLRRGTLLQETQYF. The DNA for the CDR3 is TGTGCCAGCAGTTTAAGGCGGGGGACTTTACTACAAGAGACCCAGTACTTC.

The chain links TRBV3-1 to TRBJ2-1; 10 positions agree with TRBD2. V dropped 0 bases and J dropped 2; count of bases not matched to a gene: 4. The CDR3 spans 17 residues. Germline V gene data show CDR1 as LGHDT and CDR2 as YNNKEL (reference sequence). CDR3 sequence: CASSQDFTSGAYNEQFF. Written as DNA, the CDR3 is TGTGCCAGCAGCCAAGATTTCACTAGCGGGGCCTACAATGAGCAGTTCTTC.

This clonotype has just a few counts. V gene TRBV7-2 combines with J gene TRBJ2-1; D might be TRBD1 or TRBD2, each matching 6 bases. Germline V gene data show CDR1 as SGHTA and CDR2 as FQGNSA. The V gene lost 5 bases and the J gene lost 9 bases, with 17 bases spanning the gap. The CDR3 has 14 residues. The CDR3 protein is CASSPPSGAREQFF. Written as DNA, the CDR3 is TGTGCCAGCAGCCCACCTTCGGGGGCTCGTGAGCAGTTCTTC.

The chain has TRBV25-1 and TRBJ2-3, with D tentatively TRBD1 or TRBD2 (5 bases each). Germline assignment: CDR1 MGHDK and CDR2 SYGVNS. With 2 bases removed from V and 11 bases from J, the gap between germline ends came to 11 bases. This CDR3 region has 12 residues. CDR3 sequence: CASSETGTMQYF. The DNA of the CDR3 is TGTGCCAGCAGTGAAACCGGGACGATGCAGTATTTT.

This clonotype showed up just a few times. The V gene is TRBV24-1, the J gene TRBJ2-2; a possible D gene is TRBD2 (5 bases). The ends were cut back, 4 bases at V and 3 bases at J, with 17 bases in the middle. Germline CDR1 reads KGHDR; CDR2 reads SFDVKD. The CDR3 contains 17 residues. The CDR3 reads CATSDYGLASYTGELFF. The CDR3 DNA sequence: TGTGCCACCAGTGACTATGGACTCGCCAGCTACACCGGGGAGCTGTTTTTT.

In this sample, this clonotype turned up a few times. The chain has TRBV7-2 and TRBJ2-7, with D perhaps being TRBD1 or TRBD2 (5 bases each). This CDR3 has 14 residues. Trimming shortened V by 4 bases and J by 3 bases, and 13 bases separated the two germline ends. Germline CDR1 and CDR2: SGHTA and FQGNSA. DNA of the CDR3: TGTGCCAGCAGCTCGGGTTGGGGGTACTACGAGCAGTACTTC. Protein sequence: CASSSGWGYYEQYF.

The chain employs TRBV11-3 and TRBJ2-2, with D possibly called TRBD1 or TRBD2 (5 bases each). The CDR3 extends over 16 amino acids. V gave up 2 bases and J gave up 5 bases, with 15 bases separating them. Germline V lookup: CDR1 SGHNT, CDR2 YENEEA. CDR3 nucleotide sequence: TGTGCCAGCAGCTTAAGGGGCAGCTCGGGGACCGGGGAGCTGTTTTTT. Translated, it gives CASSLRGSSGTGELFF.

The sample holds a few counts of this clonotype. The rearrangement links TRBV20-1 to TRBJ1-2; 7 nucleotides match TRBD1. This CDR3 contains 15 residues. V was pared by 6 bases and J by 5 bases, with 15 bases of the junction left unmatched. CDR1 DFQATT and CDR2 SNEGSKA come from the germline V gene (reference sequence). CDR3 amino acids: CSAETGRADKYGYTF. The CDR3 coding sequence is TGCAGTGCCGAGACAGGGAGAGCGGATAAGTATGGCTACACCTTC.

The CDR3 DNA is TGTGCCAGCAGGATAACAGGGGGCGGTGGCTACACCTTC. Its protein product is CASRITGGGGYTF. The gene calls are TRBV12-3 or TRBV12-4 and TRBJ1-2; 9 bases line up with TRBD1. The CDR3 contains 13 residues. V shed 6 bases and J 7 bases; nucleotides not matched to a gene: 6.

This clonotype was picked up many times. The rearrangement uses TRBV9 and TRBJ2-7; D remains unclear. This CDR3 comprises 13 residues. With 0 bases removed from V and 1 base from J, the gap between germline ends came to 5 bases. Germline CDR1 reads SGDLS; CDR2 reads YYNGEE. CDR3: CASSVGGSYEQYF. The CDR3 DNA is TGTGCCAGCAGCGTAGGTGGGTCCTACGAGCAGTACTTC.

The chain combines TRBV5-4 with TRBJ2-1; 8 nucleotides align to TRBD1. Germline CDR1 and CDR2: SGHNT and YYREEE (reference sequence). V lost 4 bases to trimming and J lost 0 bases; unmatched junction nucleotides: 3. CDR3 length: 15 residues. CDR3 in amino acids: CASSAGTGSYNEQFF. In DNA, the CDR3 is TGTGCCAGCAGCGCCGGGACAGGCTCCTACAATGAGCAGTTCTTC.